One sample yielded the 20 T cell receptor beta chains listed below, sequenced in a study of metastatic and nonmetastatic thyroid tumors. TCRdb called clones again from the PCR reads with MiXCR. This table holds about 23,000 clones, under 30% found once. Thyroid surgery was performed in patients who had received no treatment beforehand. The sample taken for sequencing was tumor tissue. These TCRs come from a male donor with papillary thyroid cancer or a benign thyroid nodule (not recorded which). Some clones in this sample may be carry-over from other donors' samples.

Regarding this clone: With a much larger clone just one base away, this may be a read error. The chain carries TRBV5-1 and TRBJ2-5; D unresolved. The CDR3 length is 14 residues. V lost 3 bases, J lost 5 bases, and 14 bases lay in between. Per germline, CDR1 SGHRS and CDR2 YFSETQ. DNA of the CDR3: TGCGCCAGCAGCTGGAAGTGGAGCCAGGAGACCCAGTACTTC. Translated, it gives CASSWKWSQETQYF.

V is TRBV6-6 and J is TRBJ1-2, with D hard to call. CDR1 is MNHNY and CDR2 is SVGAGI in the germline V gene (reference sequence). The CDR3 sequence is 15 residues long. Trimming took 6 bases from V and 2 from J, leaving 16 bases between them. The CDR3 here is CASRGSLLGNYGYTF. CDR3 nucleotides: TGTGCCAGCAGGGGGAGTCTACTTGGGAACTATGGCTACACCTTC.

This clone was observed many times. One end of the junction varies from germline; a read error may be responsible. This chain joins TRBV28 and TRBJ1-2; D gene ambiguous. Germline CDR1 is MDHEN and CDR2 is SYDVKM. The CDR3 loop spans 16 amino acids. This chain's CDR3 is CASSLVEGAGIYGYAF. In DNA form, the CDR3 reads TGTGCCAGCAGTTTGGTGGAGGGTGCGGGGATCTATGGCTACGCCTTC.

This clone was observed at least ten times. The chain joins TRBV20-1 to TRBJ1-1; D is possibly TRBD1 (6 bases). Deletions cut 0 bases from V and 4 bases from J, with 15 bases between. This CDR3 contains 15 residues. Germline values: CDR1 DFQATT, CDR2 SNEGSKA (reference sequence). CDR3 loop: CSARDNRARGTEAFF. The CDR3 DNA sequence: TGCAGTGCTAGAGACAACAGGGCCCGGGGCACTGAAGCTTTCTTT.

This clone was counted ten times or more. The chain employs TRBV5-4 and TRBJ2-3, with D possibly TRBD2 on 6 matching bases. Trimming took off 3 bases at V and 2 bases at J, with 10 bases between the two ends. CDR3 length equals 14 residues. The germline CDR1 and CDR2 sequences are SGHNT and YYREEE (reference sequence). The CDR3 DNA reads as TGTGCCAGCAGCTGGAGCGGGCACACAGATACGCAGTATTTT. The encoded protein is CASSWSGHTDTQYF.

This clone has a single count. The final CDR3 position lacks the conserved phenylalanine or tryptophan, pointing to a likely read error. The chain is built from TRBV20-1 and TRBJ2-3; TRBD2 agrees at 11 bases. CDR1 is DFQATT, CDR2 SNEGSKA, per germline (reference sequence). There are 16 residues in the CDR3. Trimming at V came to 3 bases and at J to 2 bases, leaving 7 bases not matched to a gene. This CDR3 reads CSASAALAGATDTQYS. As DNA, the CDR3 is TGCAGTGCTAGTGCCGCACTAGCGGGGGCCACAGATACGCAGTATTCT.

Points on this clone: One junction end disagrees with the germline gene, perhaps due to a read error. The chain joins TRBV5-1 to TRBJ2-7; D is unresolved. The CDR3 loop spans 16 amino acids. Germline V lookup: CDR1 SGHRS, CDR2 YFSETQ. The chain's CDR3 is CASSVGNVVGTYVQYF. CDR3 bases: TGCGCCAGCAGCGTTGGTAACGTGGTGGGCACCTACGTGCAGTACTTC.

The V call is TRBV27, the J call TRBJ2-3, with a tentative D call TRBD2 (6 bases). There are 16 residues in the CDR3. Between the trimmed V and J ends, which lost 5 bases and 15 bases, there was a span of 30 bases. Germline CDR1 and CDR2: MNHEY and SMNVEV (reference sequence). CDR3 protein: CASSTKPGLRTDTNYF. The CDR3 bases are TGTGCCAGCAGTACCAAACCGGGACTGAGGACGGATACGAATTATTTT.

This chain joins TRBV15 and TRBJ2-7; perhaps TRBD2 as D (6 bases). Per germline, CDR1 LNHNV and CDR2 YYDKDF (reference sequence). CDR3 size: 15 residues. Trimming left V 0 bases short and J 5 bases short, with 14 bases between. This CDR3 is CATSREDGEVNEQYF. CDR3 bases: TGTGCCACCAGCAGAGAGGATGGGGAGGTTAACGAGCAGTACTTC. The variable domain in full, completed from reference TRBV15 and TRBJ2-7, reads DAMVIQNPRYQVTQFGKPVTLSCSQTLNHNVMYWYQQKSSQAPKLLFHYYDKDFNNEADTPDNFQSRRPNTSFCFLDIRSPGLGDTAMYLCATSREDGEVNEQYFGPGTRLTVT.

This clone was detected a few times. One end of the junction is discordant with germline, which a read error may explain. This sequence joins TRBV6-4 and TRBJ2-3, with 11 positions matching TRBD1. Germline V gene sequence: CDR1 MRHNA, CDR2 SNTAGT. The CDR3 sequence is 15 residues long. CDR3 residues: CASSAWTGGTDTRYF. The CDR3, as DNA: TGTGCCAGCAGTGCATGGACAGGGGGCACAGATACGCGGTATTTT.

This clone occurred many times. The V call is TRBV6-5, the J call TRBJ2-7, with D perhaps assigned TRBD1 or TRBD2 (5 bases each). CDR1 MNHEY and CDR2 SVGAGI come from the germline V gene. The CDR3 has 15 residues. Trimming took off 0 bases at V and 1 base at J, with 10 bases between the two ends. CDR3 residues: CASSYSTWGSYEQYF. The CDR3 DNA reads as TGTGCCAGCAGTTACTCGACATGGGGGTCCTACGAGCAGTACTTC.

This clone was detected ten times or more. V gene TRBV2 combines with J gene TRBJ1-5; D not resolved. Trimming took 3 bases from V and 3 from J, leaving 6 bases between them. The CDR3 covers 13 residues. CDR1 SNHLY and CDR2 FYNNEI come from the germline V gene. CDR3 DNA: TGTGCCAGCAGTGACAGTTTCAATCAGCCCCAGCATTTT. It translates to CASSDSFNQPQHF.

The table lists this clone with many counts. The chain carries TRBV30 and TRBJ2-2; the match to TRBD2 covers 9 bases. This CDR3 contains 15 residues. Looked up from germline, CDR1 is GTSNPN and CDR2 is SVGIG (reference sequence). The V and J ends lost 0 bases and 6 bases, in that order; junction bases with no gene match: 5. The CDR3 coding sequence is TGTGCCTGGAGTGTACAACTAGCGGGCGCCGGGGAGCTGTTTTTT. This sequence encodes CAWSVQLAGAGELFF.

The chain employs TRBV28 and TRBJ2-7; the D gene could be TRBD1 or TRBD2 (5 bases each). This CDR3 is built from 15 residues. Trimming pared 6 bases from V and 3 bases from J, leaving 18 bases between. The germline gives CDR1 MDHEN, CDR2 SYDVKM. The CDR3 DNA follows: TGTGCCAGCAGGGTCGGGACGGCCAGGGACTACGAGCAGTACTTC. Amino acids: CASRVGTARDYEQYF.

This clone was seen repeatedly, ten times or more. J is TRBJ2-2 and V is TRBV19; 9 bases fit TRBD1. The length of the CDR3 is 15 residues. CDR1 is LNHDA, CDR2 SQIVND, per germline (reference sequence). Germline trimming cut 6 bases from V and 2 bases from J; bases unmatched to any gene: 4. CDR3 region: CASRITGGNTGELFF. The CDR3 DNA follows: TGTGCCAGTAGGATCACAGGGGGCAACACCGGGGAGCTGTTTTTT.

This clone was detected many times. The CDR3 reads CASSGTGDASGANVLTF. The CDR3 DNA is TGTGCCAGTAGTGGAACAGGGGATGCCTCTGGGGCCAACGTCCTGACTTTC. V and J are TRBV19 and TRBJ2-6, with 7 bases matching TRBD1. This CDR3 comprises 17 residues. Germline CDR1 LNHDA, CDR2 SQIVND (reference sequence). Trimming cost V 5 bases and J 0 bases; bases outside gene matches: 7. Using reference TRBV19 and TRBJ2-6 for the parts outside the CDR3, the full variable domain is DGGITQSPKYLFRKEGQNVTLSCEQNLNHDAMYWYRQDPGQGLRLIYYSQIVNDFQKGDIAEGYSVSREKKESFPLTVTSAQKNPTAFYLCASSGTGDASGANVLTFGAGSRLTVL.

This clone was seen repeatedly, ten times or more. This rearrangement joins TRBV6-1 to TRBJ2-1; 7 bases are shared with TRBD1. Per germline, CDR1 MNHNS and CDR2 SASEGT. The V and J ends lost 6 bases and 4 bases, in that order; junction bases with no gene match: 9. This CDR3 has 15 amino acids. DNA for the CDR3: TGTGCCAGCAGCCCGATGACAGGGAAATACAATGAGCAGTTCTTC. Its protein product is CASSPMTGKYNEQFF.

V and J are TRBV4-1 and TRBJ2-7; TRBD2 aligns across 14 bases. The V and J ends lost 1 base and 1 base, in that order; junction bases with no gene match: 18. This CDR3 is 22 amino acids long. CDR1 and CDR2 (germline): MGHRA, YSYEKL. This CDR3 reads CASSQVVRTSGRKVVMSYEQYF. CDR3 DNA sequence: TGCGCCAGCAGCCAAGTAGTTAGGACTAGCGGGAGGAAGGTAGTTATGTCCTACGAGCAGTACTTC.

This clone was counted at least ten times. The CDR3 sequence: CASSSGPNFSPLHF. DNA of the CDR3: TGTGCCAGCAGCTCCGGACCGAATTTCTCACCCCTCCACTTT. V usage is TRBV7-9 and J usage is TRBJ1-6; unclear D gene. The CDR3 covers 14 residues. Trimming took off 4 bases at V and 10 bases at J, with 14 bases between the two ends. Germline V gene sequence: CDR1 SEHNR, CDR2 FQNEAQ (reference sequence).

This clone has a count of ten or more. CDR3 nucleotide sequence: TGTGCCAGTAGTATGGCCCCAGGGCAGGGGTTCGGGGAGCTGTTTTTT. Its translation: CASSMAPGQGFGELFF. The chain is built from TRBV19 and TRBJ2-2, with a weak D call TRBD1 (6 bases). Germline CDR1 LNHDA, CDR2 SQIVND (reference sequence). The CDR3 loop spans 16 amino acids. V was pared by 3 bases and J by 7 bases, with 18 bases between.